What follows are 9 T cell receptor beta chains derived from one specimen sequenced in a study of post-analysis software for immune sequencing data. Whole-study results and caveats: Higher frequency in patients than in controls was seen for roughly five TRBV segments, with TRBV5-6, TRBV5-1 and TRBV20-1 among them.

Antigens of these TCRs are unknown. The library was made from cDNA and included unique molecular identifiers. MiXCR, applied by TCRdb to the PCR reads, yields one record per CDR3 protein. This sample has about 570,000 distinct CDR3 sequences, with around a third found just once. Material for sequencing was blood. Every receptor here comes from a girl aged 2-17 years with multiple sclerosis.

This rearrangement joins TRBV7-9 to TRBJ1-1; TRBD1 aligns across 7 bases. Germline V gives CDR1 SEHNR, CDR2 FQNEAQ (reference sequence). J lost 11 bases, V lost 1 base, and 13 bases had no gene match. The CDR3 is made up of 15 amino acids. CDR3 DNA sequence: TGTGCCAGCAGCTTAGATGAGGGTTTGACAGGGATGGCTTTCTTT. Translated, it gives CASSLDEGLTGMAFF.

The CDR3 here is CASSESTGGSYNEQFF. DNA for the CDR3: TGTGCCAGCAGTGAGTCGACAGGGGGCTCCTACAATGAGCAGTTCTTC. The rearrangement links TRBV6-4 to TRBJ2-1; TRBD1 aligns across 9 bases. The V gene's germline CDR1 is MRHNA and CDR2 SNTAGT. This CDR3 is 16 amino acids long. V was pared by 3 bases and J by 0 bases, with 3 bases of the junction left unmatched.

The chain uses TRBV6-2 or TRBV6-3 and TRBJ2-1; 8 bases are a match to TRBD1. V trimming: 7 bases; J trimming: 8 bases; junction bases outside the gene matches: 7. This CDR3 contains 13 residues. The V gene's germline CDR1 is MNHEY and CDR2 SVGEGT. CDR3 sequence: CASNRGAWDEQFF. CDR3 nucleotides: TGTGCCAGCAACAGGGGGGCCTGGGATGAGCAGTTCTTC.

This chain connects TRBV4-1 to TRBJ1-2; D remains ambiguous. V was cut by 4 bases and J by 4 bases, with 16 bases left in between. Germline V gene lookup returns CDR1 MGHRA and CDR2 YSYEKL. The CDR3 is made up of 15 amino acids. The CDR3 bases are TGCGCCAGCAGCCCCGAGGCAGCTCCGGGCTATGGCTACACCTTC. Residues: CASSPEAAPGYGYTF.

The V and J genes are TRBV12-3 or TRBV12-4 and TRBJ2-7; 8 nucleotides match TRBD1. The CDR3 covers 14 residues. After removal of 5 bases from V and 6 bases from J, the junction contained 9 bases not matched to a gene. CDR3 nucleotides: TGTGCCAGCAGTCCAGGGGGCCAGATCTCCGAGCAGTACTTC. Translated: CASSPGGQISEQYF.

V is TRBV20-1 and J is TRBJ2-1; TRBD2 matches at 7 bases. With 0 bases clipped from V and 2 bases from J, the junction kept 4 bases outside the gene matches. There are 15 residues in the CDR3. Looked up from germline, CDR1 is DFQATT and CDR2 is SNEGSKA (reference sequence). The CDR3 DNA is TGCAGTGCTAGAGATGGGGACTATGCCTACAATGAGCAGTTCTTC. It translates to CSARDGDYAYNEQFF.

This chain links TRBV20-1 with TRBJ2-5; D uncertain. The ends were cut back, 3 bases at V and 1 base at J, with 9 bases in the middle. This CDR3 region has 13 residues. CDR1 is DFQATT, CDR2 SNEGSKA, per germline (reference sequence). The CDR3 region has the DNA TGCAGTGCTAGTACCCCCACCCAAGAGACCCAGTACTTC. Its protein is CSASTPTQETQYF.

The CDR3 DNA follows: TGTGCCAGCAGTTCCAACACAGGGGGTGGATTGGACAAAAACATTCAGTACTTC. It is translated as CASSSNTGGGLDKNIQYF. The J gene is TRBJ2-4, the V gene TRBV28; 8 bases align to TRBD1. Germline values: CDR1 MDHEN, CDR2 SYDVKM. Trimming took 4 bases from V and 3 from J; bases not matched to a gene: 14. The CDR3 loop spans 18 amino acids.

The chain employs TRBV10-3 and TRBJ1-1, with a weak D call TRBD1 (5 bases). The V end lost 6 bases, the J end lost 6 bases, and 11 bases lay between the germline ends. Germline CDR1 and CDR2: ENHRY and SYGVKD. The CDR3 length is 12 residues. The CDR3 is CAISSGSPEAFF. CDR3 DNA sequence: TGTGCCATCAGCTCAGGGAGCCCTGAAGCTTTCTTT.